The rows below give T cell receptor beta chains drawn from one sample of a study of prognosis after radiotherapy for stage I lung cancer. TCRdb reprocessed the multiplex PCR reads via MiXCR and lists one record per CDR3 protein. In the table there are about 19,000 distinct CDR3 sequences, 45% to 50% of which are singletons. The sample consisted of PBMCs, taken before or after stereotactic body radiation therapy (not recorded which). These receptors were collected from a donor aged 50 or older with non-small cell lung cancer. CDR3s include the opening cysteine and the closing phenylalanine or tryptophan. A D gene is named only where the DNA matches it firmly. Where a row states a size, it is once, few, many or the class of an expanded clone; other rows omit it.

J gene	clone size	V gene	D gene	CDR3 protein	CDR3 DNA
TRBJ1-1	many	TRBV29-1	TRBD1	CSVGKGGFTEAFF	TGCAGCGTTGGAAAAGGGGGCTTCACTGAAGCTTTCTTT
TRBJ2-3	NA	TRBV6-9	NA	CASSYLEGRGTDTQYF	TGTGCCAGCAGCTATTTGGAGGGCCGGGGCACAGATACGCAGTATTTT
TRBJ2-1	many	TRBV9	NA	CASSPGGAAYNEQFF	TGTGCCAGCAGCCCAGGGGGGGCGGCCTACAATGAGCAGTTCTTC
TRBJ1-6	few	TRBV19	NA	CASMGDLTSPPHF	TGTGCCAGTATGGGGGACCTAACTTCGCCCCCCCACTTT
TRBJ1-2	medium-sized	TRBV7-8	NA	CASSPTGQNYGYTF	TGTGCCAGCAGCCCAACTGGACAAAACTATGGCTACACCTTC
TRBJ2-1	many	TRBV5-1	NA	CASSPGPGPDEQFF	TGCGCCAGCAGCCCGGGACCGGGACCCGATGAGCAGTTCTTC
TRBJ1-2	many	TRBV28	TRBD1	CASGQGSIYGYTF	TGTGCCAGCGGACAGGGGTCGATCTATGGCTACACCTTC
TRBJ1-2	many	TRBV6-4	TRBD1	CASSYSRTGGHYGYTF	TGTGCCAGCAGTTACTCGCGGACAGGGGGCCACTATGGCTACACCTTC
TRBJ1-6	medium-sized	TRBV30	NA	CAWSIGSSSPLHF	TGTGCCTGGAGTATCGGATCGAGCTCACCCCTCCACTTT
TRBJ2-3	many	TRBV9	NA	CASSGATDTDTQYF	TGTGCCAGCAGCGGAGCCACAGACACAGATACGCAGTATTTT
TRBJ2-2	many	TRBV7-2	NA	CASSYTSPGELFF	TGTGCCAGCAGCTACACTAGTCCCGGGGAGCTGTTTTTT
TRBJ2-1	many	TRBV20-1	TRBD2	CSARGGTSGWNEQFF	TGCAGTGCTAGAGGGGGGACTAGCGGCTGGAATGAGCAGTTCTTC
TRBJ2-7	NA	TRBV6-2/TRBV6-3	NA	CASSDWGARSYEQYF	TGTGCCAGCAGTGATTGGGGGGCGCGGTCCTACGAGCAGTACTTC
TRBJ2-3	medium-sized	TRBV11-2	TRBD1	CASSRIRGQDTDTQYF	TGTGCCAGCAGTCGTATCAGGGGGCAGGACACAGATACGCAGTATTTT